Presented here are 5 T cell receptor beta chains from one specimen sequenced in a study of blood T cell repertoires in COVID-19. Sequencing used immunoSEQ multiplex PCR; TCRdb keeps in-frame clones, though not all of them. The sample yields about 150,000 clones, around 90% seen once. The sequenced material came from peripheral blood. All receptors derive from a middle-aged man with acute or convalescent COVID-19.

The chain recombines TRBV27 with TRBJ1-5; weak D call: TRBD1 (5 bases). CDR1 is MNHEY, CDR2 SMNVEV, per germline (reference sequence). This CDR3 has 13 residues. The V end was cut by 11 bases, the J end by 5 bases, with 16 bases between. CDR3 residues: CALTSDSDQPQHF. CDR3 nucleotides: TGTGCCCTTACGTCTGACAGCGATCAGCCCCAGCATTTT.

This sequence joins TRBV5-1 and TRBJ2-2, with D uncertain. The germline V gene encodes CDR1 SGHRS and CDR2 YFSETQ. This CDR3 spans 15 amino acids. Trimming removed 0 bases at V and 5 bases at J, with 11 bases between. CDR3 region: CASSLETSRTGELFF. CDR3 sequence (DNA): TGCGCCAGCAGCTTGGAAACGTCTCGGACCGGGGAGCTGTTTTTT. Complete variable domain (other parts from reference TRBV5-1 and TRBJ2-2): KAGVTQTPRYLIKTRGQQVTLSCSPISGHRSVSWYQQTPGQGLQFLFEYFSETQRNKGNFPGRFSGRQFSNSRSEMNVSTLELGDSALYLCASSLETSRTGELFFGEGSRLTVL.

The rearrangement links TRBV7-8 to TRBJ1-1, with 10 bases identical to TRBD1. The CDR3 runs to 14 residues. V dropped 5 bases and J dropped 7; count of bases not matched to a gene: 7. From germline, CDR1 is SGHVS and CDR2 FQNEAQ. The DNA of the CDR3 is TGTGCCAGCAGCCCGCGGGACAGGGGCCTTGAAGCTTTCTTT. Its translation: CASSPRDRGLEAFF.

The chain uses TRBV18 and TRBJ1-2, with 8 bases that match TRBD1. The V segment lost 4 bases and the J segment 6 bases; nucleotides outside the gene matches: 4. Germline lookup yields CDR1 KGHSH and CDR2 LQKENI. This CDR3 region has 13 residues. The CDR3 reads CASSLQGQDGYTF. DNA of the CDR3: TGTGCCAGCTCACTACAGGGACAGGATGGCTACACCTTC.

The chain is built from TRBV7-3 and TRBJ2-1; 9 bases line up with TRBD2. The CDR3 has 15 amino acids. Trimming took 4 bases from V and 6 from J; bases not matched to a gene: 7. In germline, CDR1 is SGHTA, CDR2 FQGTGA. The chain's CDR3 is CASSSGSGRINEQFF. The CDR3 DNA reads as TGTGCCAGCAGCTCAGGGAGCGGGAGGATCAATGAGCAGTTCTTC.